The clone carrying this TCR beta chain was counted a few times. The antigen is unknown. Noted time point: recipient sample about 28 days before transplant, after cytoreduction. Between the trimmed V and J ends, which lost 7 bases and 4 bases, there was a span of 19 bases. Germline V gene sequence: CDR1 SEHNR, CDR2 FQNEAQ (reference sequence). The CDR3 is made up of 16 amino acids. The sample belongs to a study of T cell clonotyping in hematopoietic cell transplantation. General observations from the study: Broader posttransplant TCR repertoire diversity was predicted by graft donor and pretransplant recipient Inverse Simpson Index values.

Using immunoSEQ multiplex PCR, the repertoire was profiled, and TCRdb retains in-frame clones only, with some absent. The sample includes some 45,000 clones, roughly 80% seen only once; the top ten take approximately 5.3%. The sequence was obtained from a man aged 55 to 70 with myelodysplastic syndrome. Some clones in this sample may be carry-over from other donors' samples. This sequence joins TRBV7-9 and TRBJ2-2, with a tentative D call TRBD2 (6 bases). This specimen consisted of peripheral blood mononuclear cells, obtained before stem cell transplant. The CDR3 coding sequence is TGTGCCAGCACCCTAGGTGGCGGGGTTAGCACCGGGGAGCTGTTTTTT. Translating it yields CASTLGGGVSTGELFF.